The present TCR beta chain was sequenced within a study of cytotoxic CD8 clonotypes in ibrutinib-treated CLL. In germline, CDR1 is ENHRY, CDR2 SYGVKD. The CDR3 totals 14 residues. Trimming stripped 2 bases from V and 3 bases from J, with 10 bases between. Of note for this clone: Its antigen is still unknown.

Around 2 micrograms of genomic DNA came from cryopreserved PBMCs for TCR beta libraries. Clones were read by immunoSEQ multiplex PCR, and TCRdb kept only the in-frame ones, dropping some. Among some 200,000 clones listed, approximately 70% were seen once. General observations from the study: Sampling times differed between sustained-remission and progressing patients.

The receptor was isolated from a human donor with chronic lymphocytic leukemia. The V and J genes are TRBV10-3 and TRBJ1-1; D not resolved. Sequenced material: PBMCs, taken after 12 months of ibrutinib treatment. For the CDR3, the DNA is TGTGCCATCAGTGAGGGCGGAAAGGACACTGAAGCTTTCTTT. Translating it yields CAISEGGKDTEAFF.